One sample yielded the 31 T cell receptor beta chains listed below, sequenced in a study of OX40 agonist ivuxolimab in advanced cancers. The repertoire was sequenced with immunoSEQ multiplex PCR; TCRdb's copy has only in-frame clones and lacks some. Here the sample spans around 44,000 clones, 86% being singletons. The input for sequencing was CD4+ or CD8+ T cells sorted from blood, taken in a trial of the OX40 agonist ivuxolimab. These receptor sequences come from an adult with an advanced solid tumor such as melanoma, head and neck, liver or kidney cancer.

This CDR3 is CASSVPGQGPGELFF. For the CDR3, the DNA is TGTGCCAGCAGTGTCCCGGGACAGGGTCCCGGGGAGCTGTTTTTT. The chain links TRBV2 to TRBJ2-2, with 9 positions matching TRBD1. The trim removed 4 bases at V and 6 bases at J, leaving 6 bases unmatched. Germline CDR1 reads SNHLY; CDR2 reads FYNNEI. This CDR3 is 15 amino acids long.

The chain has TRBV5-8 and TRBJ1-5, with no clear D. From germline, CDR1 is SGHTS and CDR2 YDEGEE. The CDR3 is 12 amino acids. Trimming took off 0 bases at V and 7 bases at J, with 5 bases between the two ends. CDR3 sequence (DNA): TGTGCCAGCAGCTTGGCCGGCCAGCCCCAGCATTTT. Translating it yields CASSLAGQPQHF.

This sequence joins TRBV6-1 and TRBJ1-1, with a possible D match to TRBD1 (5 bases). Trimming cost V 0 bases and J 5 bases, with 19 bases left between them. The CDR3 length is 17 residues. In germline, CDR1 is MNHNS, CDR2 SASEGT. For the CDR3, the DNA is TGTGCCAGCAGTGAAGCGCGGGGCTCTCAGCGGTTGACTGAAGCTTTCTTT. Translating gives CASSEARGSQRLTEAFF.

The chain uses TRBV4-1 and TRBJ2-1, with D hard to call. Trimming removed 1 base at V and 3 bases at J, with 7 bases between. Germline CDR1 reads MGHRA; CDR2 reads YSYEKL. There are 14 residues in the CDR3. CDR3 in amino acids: CASSQAPLYNEQFF. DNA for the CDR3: TGCGCCAGCAGCCAAGCCCCGCTCTACAATGAGCAGTTCTTC.

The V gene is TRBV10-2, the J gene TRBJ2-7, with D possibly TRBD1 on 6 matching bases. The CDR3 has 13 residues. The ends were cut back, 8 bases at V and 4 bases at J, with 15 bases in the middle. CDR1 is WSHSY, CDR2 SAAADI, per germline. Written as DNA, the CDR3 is TGCGCCAGCTCCCGGCGGACAGAATACGAGCAGTACTTC. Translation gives CASSRRTEYEQYF.

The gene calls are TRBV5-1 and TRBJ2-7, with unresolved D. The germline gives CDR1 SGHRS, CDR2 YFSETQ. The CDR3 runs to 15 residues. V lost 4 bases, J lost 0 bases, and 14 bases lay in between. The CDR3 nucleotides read TGCGCCAGCAGCCCCGCAGCCGAGAGCTCCTACGAGCAGTACTTC. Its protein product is CASSPAAESSYEQYF.

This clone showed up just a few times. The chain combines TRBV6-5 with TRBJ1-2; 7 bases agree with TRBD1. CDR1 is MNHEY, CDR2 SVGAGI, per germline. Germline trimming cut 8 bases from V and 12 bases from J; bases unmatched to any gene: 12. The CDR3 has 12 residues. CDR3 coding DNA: TGTGCCAGCGGGGATCTGACAGGGACGGACACCTTC. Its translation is CASGDLTGTDTF.

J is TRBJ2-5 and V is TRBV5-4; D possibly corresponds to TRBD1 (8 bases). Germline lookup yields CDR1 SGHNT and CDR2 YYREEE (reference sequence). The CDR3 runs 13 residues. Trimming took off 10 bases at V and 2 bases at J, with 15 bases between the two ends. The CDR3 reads CAGQGGIQETQYF. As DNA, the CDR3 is TGTGCCGGACAGGGAGGGATTCAAGAGACCCAGTACTTC.

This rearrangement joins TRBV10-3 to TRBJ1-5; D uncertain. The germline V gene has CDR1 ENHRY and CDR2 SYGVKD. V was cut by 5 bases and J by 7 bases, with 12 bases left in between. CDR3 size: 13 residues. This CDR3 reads CAISIEEWQPQHF. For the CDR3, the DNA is TGTGCCATCAGTATCGAAGAATGGCAGCCCCAGCATTTT.

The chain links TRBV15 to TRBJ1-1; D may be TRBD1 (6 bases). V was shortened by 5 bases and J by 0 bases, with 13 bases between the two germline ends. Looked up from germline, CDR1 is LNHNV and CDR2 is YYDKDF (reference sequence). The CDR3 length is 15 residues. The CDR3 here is CATSLFGQLNTEAFF. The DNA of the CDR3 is TGTGCCACCAGCCTTTTTGGACAGTTGAACACTGAAGCTTTCTTT.

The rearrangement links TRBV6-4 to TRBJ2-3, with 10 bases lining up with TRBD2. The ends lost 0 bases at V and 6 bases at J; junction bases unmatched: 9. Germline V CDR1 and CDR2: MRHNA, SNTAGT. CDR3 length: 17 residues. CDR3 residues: CASSDSMSSGGFDTQYF. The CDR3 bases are TGTGCCAGCAGTGACTCGATGTCTAGCGGGGGTTTCGATACGCAGTATTTT.

CDR3 residues: CASSPFNPTGAIPNTEAFF. The CDR3 bases are TGTGCCAGCAGCCCATTCAACCCGACAGGGGCAATACCTAACACTGAAGCTTTCTTT. The V gene is TRBV9, the J gene TRBJ1-1; 8 positions match TRBD1. Germline V gene sequence: CDR1 SGDLS, CDR2 YYNGEE. The CDR3 loop spans 19 amino acids. V trimming: 4 bases; J trimming: 2 bases; junction bases outside the gene matches: 19.

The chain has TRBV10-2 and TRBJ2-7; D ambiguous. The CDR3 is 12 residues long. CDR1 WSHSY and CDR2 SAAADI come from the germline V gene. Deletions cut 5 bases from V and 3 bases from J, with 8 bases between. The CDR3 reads CASSSSGYEQYF. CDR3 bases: TGCGCCAGCAGTTCCTCGGGCTACGAGCAGTACTTC.

CDR3 region: CASSSGPDSGNTIYF. Written as DNA, the CDR3 is TGTGCCAGCAGCTCGGGACCAGACTCTGGAAACACCATATATTTT. The chain couples TRBV7-9 to TRBJ1-3, with D perhaps matching TRBD1 (5 bases). Germline values: CDR1 SEHNR, CDR2 FQNEAQ (reference sequence). Trimming shortened V by 4 bases and J by 0 bases, and 10 bases separated the two germline ends. The length of the CDR3 is 15 residues.

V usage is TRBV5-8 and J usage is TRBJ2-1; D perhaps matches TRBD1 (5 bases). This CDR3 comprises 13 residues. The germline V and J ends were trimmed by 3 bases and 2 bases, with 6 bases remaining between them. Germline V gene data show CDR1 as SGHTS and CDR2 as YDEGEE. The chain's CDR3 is CASSWTPYNEQFF. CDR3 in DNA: TGTGCCAGCAGCTGGACACCCTACAATGAGCAGTTCTTC.

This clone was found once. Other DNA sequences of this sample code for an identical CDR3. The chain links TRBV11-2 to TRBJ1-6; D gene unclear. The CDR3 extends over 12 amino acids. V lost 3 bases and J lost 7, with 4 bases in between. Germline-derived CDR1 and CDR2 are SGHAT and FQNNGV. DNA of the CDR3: TGTGCCAGCAGCTTGGAGAATTCACCCCTCCACTTT. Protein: CASSLENSPLHF.

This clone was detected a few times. CDR3 sequence: CASNQGQVNTGELFF. The CDR3 DNA reads as TGTGCCAGCAACCAAGGACAGGTCAACACCGGGGAGCTGTTTTTT. The chain couples TRBV7-6 to TRBJ2-2, with 7 bases identical to TRBD1. V gave up 7 bases and J gave up 2 bases; unmatched junction bases: 7. This CDR3 spans 15 amino acids. Germline assignment: CDR1 SGHVS and CDR2 FNYEAQ.

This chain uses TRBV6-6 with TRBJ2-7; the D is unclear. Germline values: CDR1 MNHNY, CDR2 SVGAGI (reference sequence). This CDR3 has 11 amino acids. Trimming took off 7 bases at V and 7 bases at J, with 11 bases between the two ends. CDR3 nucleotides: TGTGCCAGCATCCAAATGGGGGAGCAGTACTTC. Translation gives CASIQMGEQYF.

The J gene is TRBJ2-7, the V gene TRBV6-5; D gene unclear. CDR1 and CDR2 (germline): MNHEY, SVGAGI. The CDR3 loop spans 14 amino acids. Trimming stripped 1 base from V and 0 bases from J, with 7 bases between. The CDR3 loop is CASSYLDGSYEQYF. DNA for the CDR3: TGTGCCAGCAGTTACTTGGACGGCTCCTACGAGCAGTACTTC.

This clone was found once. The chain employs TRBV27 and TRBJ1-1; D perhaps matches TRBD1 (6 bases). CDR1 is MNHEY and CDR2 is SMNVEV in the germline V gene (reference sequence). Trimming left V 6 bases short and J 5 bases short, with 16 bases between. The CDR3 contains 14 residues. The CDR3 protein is CASSLTGGGTEAFF. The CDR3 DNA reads TGTGCCAGCAGCCTGACAGGCGGGGGGACTGAAGCTTTCTTT.

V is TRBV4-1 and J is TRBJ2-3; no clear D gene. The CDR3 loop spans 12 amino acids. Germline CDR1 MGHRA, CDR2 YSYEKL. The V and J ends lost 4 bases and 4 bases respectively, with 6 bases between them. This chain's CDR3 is CASSPRPDTQYF. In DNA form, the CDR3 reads TGCGCCAGCAGCCCCCGCCCAGATACGCAGTATTTT.

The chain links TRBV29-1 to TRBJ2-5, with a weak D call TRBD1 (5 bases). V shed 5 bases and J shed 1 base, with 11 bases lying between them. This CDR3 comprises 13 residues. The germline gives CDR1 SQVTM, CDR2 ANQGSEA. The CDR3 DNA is TGCAGCGTTTATACAGGTTTCCAAGAGACCCAGTACTTC. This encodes CSVYTGFQETQYF.

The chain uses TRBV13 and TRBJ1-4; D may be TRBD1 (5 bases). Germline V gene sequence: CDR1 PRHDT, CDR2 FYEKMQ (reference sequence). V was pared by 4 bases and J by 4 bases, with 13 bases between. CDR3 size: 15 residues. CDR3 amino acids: CASSSRDQINEKLFF. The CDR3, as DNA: TGTGCCAGCAGCTCCCGGGACCAGATTAATGAAAAACTGTTTTTT.

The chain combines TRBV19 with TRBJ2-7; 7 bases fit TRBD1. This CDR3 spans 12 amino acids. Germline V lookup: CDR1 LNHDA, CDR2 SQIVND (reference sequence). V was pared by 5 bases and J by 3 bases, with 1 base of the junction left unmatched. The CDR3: CASSPGGYEQYF. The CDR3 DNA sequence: TGTGCCAGTAGTCCAGGGGGCTACGAGCAGTACTTC.

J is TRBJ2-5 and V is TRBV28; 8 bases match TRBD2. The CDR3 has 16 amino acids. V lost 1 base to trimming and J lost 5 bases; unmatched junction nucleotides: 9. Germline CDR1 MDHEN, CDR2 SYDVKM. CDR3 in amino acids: CASSLYGGASLETQYF. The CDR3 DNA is TGTGCCAGCAGTTTATACGGGGGGGCCAGCTTGGAGACCCAGTACTTC.

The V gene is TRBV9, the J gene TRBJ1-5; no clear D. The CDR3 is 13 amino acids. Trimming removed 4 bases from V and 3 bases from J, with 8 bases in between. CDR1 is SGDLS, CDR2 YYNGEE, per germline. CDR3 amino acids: CASSPWSNQPQHF. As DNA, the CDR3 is TGTGCCAGCAGCCCCTGGTCCAATCAGCCCCAGCATTTT.

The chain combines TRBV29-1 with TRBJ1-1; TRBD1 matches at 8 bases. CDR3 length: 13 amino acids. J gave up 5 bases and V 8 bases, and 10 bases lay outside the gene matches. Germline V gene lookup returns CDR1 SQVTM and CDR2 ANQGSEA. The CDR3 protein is CSHRGQGGTEAFF. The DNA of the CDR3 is TGCAGCCACCGCGGACAGGGAGGTACTGAAGCTTTCTTT.

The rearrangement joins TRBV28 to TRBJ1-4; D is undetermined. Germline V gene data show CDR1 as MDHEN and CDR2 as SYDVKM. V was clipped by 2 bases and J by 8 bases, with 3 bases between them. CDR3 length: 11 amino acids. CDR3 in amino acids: CASSLGEKLFF. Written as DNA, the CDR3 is TGTGCCAGCAGTTTAGGAGAAAAACTGTTTTTT. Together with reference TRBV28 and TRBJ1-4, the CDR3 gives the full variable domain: DVKVTQSSRYLVKRTGEKVFLECVQDMDHENMFWYRQDPGLGLRLIYFSYDVKMKEKGDIPEGYSVSREKKERFSLILESASTNQTSMYLCASSLGEKLFFGSGTQLSVL.

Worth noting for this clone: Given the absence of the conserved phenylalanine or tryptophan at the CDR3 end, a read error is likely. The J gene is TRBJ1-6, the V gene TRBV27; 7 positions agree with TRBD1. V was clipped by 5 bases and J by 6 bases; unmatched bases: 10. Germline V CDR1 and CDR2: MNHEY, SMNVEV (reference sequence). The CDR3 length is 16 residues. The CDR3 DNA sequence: TGTGCCAGCAGTCCAGTAGGGGGCGCGGGTAATTCACCCCTCCACCTT. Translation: CASSPVGGAGNSPLHL.

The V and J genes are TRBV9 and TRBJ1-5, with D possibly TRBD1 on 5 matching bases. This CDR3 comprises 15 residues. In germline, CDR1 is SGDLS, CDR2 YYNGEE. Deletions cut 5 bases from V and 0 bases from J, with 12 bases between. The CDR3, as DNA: TGTGCCAGCAGACCCGGGGGGGGTAGCAATCAGCCCCAGCATTTT. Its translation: CASRPGGGSNQPQHF. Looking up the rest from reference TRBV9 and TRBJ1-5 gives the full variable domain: DSGVTQTPKHLITATGQRVTLRCSPRSGDLSVYWYQQSLDQGLQFLIQYYNGEERAKGNILERFSAQQFPDLHSELNLSSLELGDSALYFCASRPGGGSNQPQHFGDGTRLSIL.

CDR3 protein: CASSSTTRGNYGYTF. The CDR3 DNA follows: TGTGCCAGCAGCTCCACAACCAGGGGCAACTATGGCTACACCTTC. The chain has TRBV5-5 and TRBJ1-2; D possibly corresponds to TRBD1 (6 bases). Germline lookup yields CDR1 SGHKS and CDR2 YYEKEE (reference sequence). The CDR3 extends over 15 amino acids. Between the trimmed V and J ends, which lost 3 bases and 2 bases, there was a span of 14 bases.